These T cell receptor beta chains were read from a single sample in a study of T cell responses to AZD1222 COVID-19 vaccine. Profiling relied on immunoSEQ multiplex PCR, and the TCRdb table lists in-frame clones only, not all of them. The data show about 70,000 clones, approximately 81% seen once. Sequenced material: peripheral blood, taken on day 0 of AZD1222 vaccination. These receptors were collected from an adult in good health. Both conserved end residues are part of each CDR3. The D gene is left open where the match is weak. Clone size appears in some rows only: once, few, many, or a class for an expanded clone.

J,V,D,size,DNA,CDR3
TRBJ2-7,TRBV6-1,.,.,TGTGCCAGCAGTGAAGCGCGAGGACAGTTCGAGCAGTACTTC,CASSEARGQFEQYF
TRBJ2-7,TRBV12-3/TRBV12-4,.,.,TGTGCCAGCAGCCCACAGTACTACGAGCAGTACTTC,CASSPQYYEQYF
TRBJ2-3,TRBV4-2,.,.,TGTGCCAGCAGCCAAGAGCCTGGCAGCACAGATACGCAGTATTTT,CASSQEPGSTDTQYF
TRBJ2-7,TRBV7-2,TRBD2,.,TGTGCCAGCAGCTTAGAACTAGCGGGAGGGTGGGTCGAGCAGTACTTC,CASSLELAGGWVEQYF
TRBJ2-7,TRBV4-1,.,.,TGCGCCAGCAGCCAACTTCAGGGAGACTACGAGCAGTACTTC,CASSQLQGDYEQYF
TRBJ1-5,TRBV10-1,.,.,TGCGCCAGCAGTGAGAACCGGGGACAGCCCCAGCATTTT,CASSENRGQPQHF
TRBJ2-7,TRBV6-5,.,.,TGTGCCAGCAGCCCGTCCGGGACCAGCTCCTACGAGCAGTACTTC,CASSPSGTSSYEQYF
TRBJ2-3,TRBV7-2,TRBD2,.,TGTGCCAGCAGCCGGGACTACTCGGATACGCAGTATTTT,CASSRDYSDTQYF
TRBJ1-1,TRBV6-1,.,.,TGTGCCAGCAGTGAGTTGAACACTGAAGCTTTCTTT,CASSELNTEAFF
TRBJ2-7,TRBV29-1,.,.,TGCAGCGTTGGGCATGGGGGCGACGAGCAGTACTTC,CSVGHGGDEQYF
TRBJ1-1,TRBV19,.,.,TGTGCCAGTAGTACAGATCTGAACACTGAAGCTTTCTTT,CASSTDLNTEAFF
TRBJ2-1,TRBV30,.,.,TGTGCCTGGGACCCCGGGACTTACAATGAGCAGTTCTTC,CAWDPGTYNEQFF
TRBJ1-2,TRBV29-1,TRBD1,.,TGCAGCGTTGTGGTCAGGGGGCACTATGGCTACACCTTC,CSVVVRGHYGYTF
TRBJ2-1,TRBV27,TRBD2,.,TGTGCCAGCAGTTCATGGGGGGGACGGAACTACAATGAGCAGTTCTTC,CASSSWGGRNYNEQFF
TRBJ1-1,TRBV6-5,.,.,TGTGCCAGCCTCTTGGGGTGGGAAGCTTTCTTT,CASLLGWEAFF
TRBJ2-5,TRBV19,.,.,TGTGCCAGTAGTATCCAAGGGGGGGAGACCCAGTACTTC,CASSIQGGETQYF
TRBJ1-2,TRBV30,.,.,TGTGCCTGGAACGACGGCGTAAACTATGGCTACACCTTC,CAWNDGVNYGYTF
TRBJ2-3,TRBV19,.,.,TGTGCCACCTCGCGGGATACGCAGTATTTT,CATSRDTQYF
TRBJ2-1,TRBV3-1/TRBV3-2,.,.,TGTGCCAGCAGCCCGACGTTGGGGTTGAGTGAGCAGTTCTTC,CASSPTLGLSEQFF
TRBJ2-1,TRBV12-3/TRBV12-4,.,.,TGTGCCAGCTGGGGGGGCCTAGATGAGCAGTTCTTC,CASWGGLDEQFF
TRBJ2-2,TRBV5-1,.,.,TGCGCCAGCAGCTTGCTAGTAGAAACCGGGGAGCTGTTTTTT,CASSLLVETGELFF
TRBJ2-2,TRBV24-1,.,once,TGTGCCACCAGTGATTTGGTTACCGGGGAGCTGTTTTTT,CATSDLVTGELFF
TRBJ1-5,TRBV27,.,few,TGTGCCAGCAGTTCCCAGAGGCAGCCCCAGCATTTT,CASSSQRQPQHF
TRBJ1-2,TRBV6-5,TRBD1,.,TGTGCCAGCAGTTACTCTGGGGACAGGGGCCTCTATGGCTACACCTTC,CASSYSGDRGLYGYTF
TRBJ2-3,TRBV11-3,TRBD2,.,TGTGCCAGCAGCTTTTCGGCGGGGGGAATAGGAGATACGCAGTATTTT,CASSFSAGGIGDTQYF
TRBJ2-7,TRBV3-1/TRBV3-2,TRBD1,.,TGTGCCAGCACCCCCCGGGACAGGGGTTACGAGCAGTACTTC,CASTPRDRGYEQYF
TRBJ2-5,TRBV5-1,.,.,TGCGCCAGCGTGCCTGGAGGCAGGGCAGAGACCCAGTACTTC,CASVPGGRAETQYF
TRBJ1-2,TRBV5-6,.,.,TGTGCCAGCAGCCACCGACAGGAGCTACCTAACTATGGCTACACCTTC,CASSHRQELPNYGYTF
TRBJ2-7,TRBV2,.,.,TGTGCCAGCGAGAGCGTATCCTACGAGCAGTACTTC,CASESVSYEQYF
TRBJ1-2,TRBV19,.,.,TGTGCCAGTAGTATAGAGGCAGCCAACTATGGCTACACCTTC,CASSIEAANYGYTF
TRBJ1-6,TRBV6-6,TRBD1,.,TGTGCCAGCAGTCGGACAGGCCTGGGACATCTTAATTCACCCCTCCACTTT,CASSRTGLGHLNSPLHF
TRBJ1-3,TRBV10-1,.,.,TGCGCCAGCAGTGAGTCGAGTGGGGGTCGTGGAAACACCATATATTTT,CASSESSGGRGNTIYF
TRBJ1-1,TRBV6-5,.,.,TGTGCCAGCAGTTACTCGAGTTTTGGTACCACTGAAGCTTTCTTT,CASSYSSFGTTEAFF
TRBJ1-2,TRBV5-6,.,.,TGTGCCAGCAGCCCCCAACGCGCGGGTGGCTACACCTTC,CASSPQRAGGYTF
TRBJ1-2,TRBV7-8,.,once,TGTGCCAGCAGCGCCAACAGGGTCCTCTATGGCTACACCTTC,CASSANRVLYGYTF